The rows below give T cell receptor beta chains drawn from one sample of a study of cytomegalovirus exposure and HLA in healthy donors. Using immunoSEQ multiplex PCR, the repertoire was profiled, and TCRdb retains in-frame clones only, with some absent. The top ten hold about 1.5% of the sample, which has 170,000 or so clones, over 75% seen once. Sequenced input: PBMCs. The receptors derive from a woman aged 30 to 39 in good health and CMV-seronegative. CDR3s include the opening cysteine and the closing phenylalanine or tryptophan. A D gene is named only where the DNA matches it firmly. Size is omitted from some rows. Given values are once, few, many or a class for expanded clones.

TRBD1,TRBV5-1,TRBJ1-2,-,CASSLGQQDGYTF,TGCGCCAGCAGCCTGGGACAGCAGGACGGCTACACCTTC
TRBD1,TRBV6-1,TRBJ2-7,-,CASSGQGSSYEQYF,TGTGCCAGCAGCGGACAGGGGTCCTCCTACGAGCAGTACTTC
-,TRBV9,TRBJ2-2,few,CASSPWGSNTGELFF,TGTGCCAGCAGCCCCTGGGGCAGCAACACCGGGGAGCTGTTTTTT
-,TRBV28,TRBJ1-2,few,CASSSPSAYGYTF,TGTGCCAGCAGTTCCCCGAGCGCCTATGGCTACACCTTC
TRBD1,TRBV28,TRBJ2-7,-,CASSPRDSPYEQYF,TGTGCCAGCAGTCCCCGGGACAGCCCCTACGAGCAGTACTTC
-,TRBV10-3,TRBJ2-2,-,CAISEDSGELFF,TGTGCCATCAGTGAGGACTCCGGGGAGCTGTTTTTT
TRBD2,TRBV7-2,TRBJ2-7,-,CASSSLGASGGAMGEQYF,TGTGCCAGCAGTTCTCTAGGTGCTAGCGGGGGGGCGATGGGCGAGCAGTACTTC
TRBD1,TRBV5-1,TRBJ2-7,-,CASSSGQFYEQYF,TGCGCCAGCAGCTCGGGACAGTTCTACGAGCAGTACTTC
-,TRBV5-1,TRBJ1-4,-,CASTGGVGGEKLFF,TGCGCCAGCACCGGGGGGGTCGGCGGCGAAAAACTGTTTTTT
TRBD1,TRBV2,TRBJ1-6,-,CASRTGQGDNSPLHF,TGTGCCAGCAGGACGGGACAGGGGGACAATTCACCCCTCCACTTT
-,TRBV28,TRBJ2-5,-,CASNYRPLETQYF,TGTGCCAGTAACTACCGGCCGCTGGAGACCCAGTACTTC
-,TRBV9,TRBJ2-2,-,CASSPDTDTGELFF,TGTGCCAGCAGCCCTGATACGGACACCGGGGAGCTGTTTTTT
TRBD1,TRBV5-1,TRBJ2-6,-,CASMGQANSGANVLTF,TGCGCCAGCATGGGACAGGCGAACTCTGGGGCCAACGTCCTGACTTTC
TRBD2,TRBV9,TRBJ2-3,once,CASSVGGLASSTDTQYF,TGTGCCAGCAGCGTAGGGGGACTAGCGTCGTCCACAGATACGCAGTATTTT
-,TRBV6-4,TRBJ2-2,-,CASSDSSWWGPGELFF,TGTGCCAGCAGTGACTCGAGTTGGTGGGGGCCCGGGGAGCTGTTTTTT
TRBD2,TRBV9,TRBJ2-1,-,CASSSRLAGGNEQFF,TGTGCCAGCAGCTCTCGACTAGCGGGGGGTAATGAGCAGTTCTTC
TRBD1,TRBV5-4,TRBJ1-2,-,CASSEPGQGAESYGYTF,TGTGCCAGCAGCGAACCGGGACAGGGGGCAGAGAGCTATGGCTACACCTTC
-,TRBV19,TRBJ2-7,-,CASRQGGRSYEQYF,TGTGCCAGTCGACAAGGGGGACGCTCCTACGAGCAGTACTTC
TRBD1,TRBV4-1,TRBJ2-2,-,CASSQDRAWTGKTDTGELFF,TGCGCCAGCAGCCAAGATCGAGCCTGGACAGGGAAGACCGACACCGGGGAGCTGTTTTTT
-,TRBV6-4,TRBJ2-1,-,CASSEDGGPYNEQFF,TGTGCCAGCAGTGAGGACGGGGGGCCCTACAATGAGCAGTTCTTC
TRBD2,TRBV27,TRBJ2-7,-,CASSLVSSGLYEQYF,TGTGCCAGCAGTTTGGTGTCTAGCGGGCTCTACGAGCAGTACTTC
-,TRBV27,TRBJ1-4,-,CASSLLPSSWETNEKLFF,TGTGCCAGCAGTTTACTCCCCTCGTCCTGGGAGACTAATGAAAAACTGTTTTTT
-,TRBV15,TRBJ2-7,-,CATSRLSKLSLFEQYF,TGTGCCACCAGCAGACTCTCGAAGCTCTCCCTCTTCGAGCAGTACTTC
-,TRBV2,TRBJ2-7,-,CASQSYQGYEQYF,TGTGCCAGCCAATCTTACCAGGGGTACGAGCAGTACTTC
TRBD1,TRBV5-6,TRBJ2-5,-,CASSWTGEETQYF,TGTGCCAGCAGCTGGACAGGGGAAGAGACCCAGTACTTC
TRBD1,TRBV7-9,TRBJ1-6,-,CSSSFLYRGQGDSPLHF,TGTTCCAGCAGCTTCCTATATAGAGGACAGGGTGATTCACCCCTCCACTTT
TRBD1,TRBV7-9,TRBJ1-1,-,CASSFTGDTEAFF,TGTGCCAGCAGTTTCACAGGGGACACTGAAGCTTTCTTT
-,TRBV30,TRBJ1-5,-,CAWSVGAGGDQPQHF,TGTGCCTGGAGTGTAGGTGCAGGAGGAGATCAGCCCCAGCATTTT
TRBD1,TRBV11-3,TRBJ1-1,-,CASSSGTGGLEAFF,TGTGCCAGCAGTTCCGGGACAGGGGGCCTTGAAGCTTTCTTT